This T cell receptor (beta chain) emerged from a study of T cells in Graves' hyperthyroidism and ophthalmopathy. Germline assignment: CDR1 SQVTM and CDR2 ANQGSEA. This CDR3 is 14 amino acids long. V shed 6 bases, J shed 6 bases, and the junction held 8 bases outside the gene matches. Researchers defined stable Graves' hyperthyroidism as no ophthalmopathy progression within 18 months. Pregnant or lactating patients were excluded, as were those with uncontrolled infection or other autoimmune disease. PBMCs were collected from a roughly 10 ml volume of fresh peripheral blood. Regions amplified from RNA transcripts were the TCR beta CDR3 regions. Initially, a first-round RT-PCR of the TCR CDR3 employed the HTBI primer set. TCRdb analysed the multiplex PCR reads with MiXCR anew, one entry per CDR3 protein. The sample shows some 740,000 distinct CDR3 sequences, roughly 15% of them seen only once. Points from the study as a whole: Ophthalmopathy cases were set apart from stable hyperthyroidism by a 13 V-J model.

This clonotype has a count of ten or more. What it recognizes is unknown. The sequence was collected from a woman aged 18-29 years with Graves' hyperthyroidism. Sequencing was done on a sample of blood. This sequence joins TRBV29-1 and TRBJ2-3, with 11 positions matching TRBD2. CDR3 protein: CSVWELAGDDTQYF. The CDR3 region has the DNA TGCAGCGTGTGGGAACTAGCGGGAGATGATACGCAGTATTTT.